These 20 T cell receptor beta chains share one sample of origin, sequenced in a study of blood T cell repertoires in COVID-19. The data were produced by immunoSEQ multiplex PCR, yet TCRdb's version contains in-frame clones alone and is incomplete. The sample consists of about 85,000 clones, almost 90% of them appearing once. Sequencing input: peripheral blood. These receptors all stem from a woman of 80 years or more with active or convalescent COVID-19.

The V and J genes are TRBV27 and TRBJ2-3; TRBD2 is a possible D gene (6 bases). The germline CDR1 and CDR2 sequences are MNHEY and SMNVEV (reference sequence). V dropped 0 bases and J dropped 0 bases, with 7 bases sitting between them. CDR3 length: 15 residues. The CDR3 reads CASSLSGTSTDTQYF. As DNA, the CDR3 is TGTGCCAGCAGTTTATCAGGGACTAGCACAGATACGCAGTATTTT.

V is TRBV27 and J is TRBJ2-3, with 15 bases lining up with TRBD2. This CDR3 region has 19 residues. The J segment lost 2 bases and the V segment lost 3 bases, leaving 9 bases of the junction unmatched. Germline V gives CDR1 MNHEY, CDR2 SMNVEV (reference sequence). The CDR3 DNA reads TGTGCCAGCAGTTTGCGCGGGACTAGCGGGGGGACCTCCACAGATACGCAGTATTTT. Protein: CASSLRGTSGGTSTDTQYF.

The chain is built from TRBV6-5 and TRBJ2-3, with TRBD1 matching over 9 bases. The CDR3 is 16 amino acids. V was clipped by 0 bases and J by 3 bases; unmatched bases: 4. Germline lookup yields CDR1 MNHEY and CDR2 SVGAGI. CDR3 sequence reads: CASSYSRDRVTDTQYF. For the CDR3, the DNA is TGTGCCAGCAGTTACTCCAGGGACAGGGTAACAGATACGCAGTATTTT.

V and J are TRBV4-1 and TRBJ2-1; D is unclear. V lost 0 bases to trimming and J lost 0 bases, with 9 bases between them. Germline-derived CDR1 and CDR2 are MGHRA and YSYEKL. CDR3 size: 16 residues. CDR3 sequence (DNA): TGCGCCAGCAGCCAAGATGACTCTCGCTCCTACAATGAGCAGTTCTTC. Translation: CASSQDDSRSYNEQFF.

The chain recombines TRBV6-1 with TRBJ1-5; 8 bases line up with TRBD1. The J segment lost 7 bases and the V segment lost 2 bases, leaving 4 bases of the junction unmatched. Germline V gene lookup returns CDR1 MNHNS and CDR2 SASEGT. The CDR3 covers 14 residues. Written as DNA, the CDR3 is TGTGCCAGCAGTGAAACAGGGGGGGGCCAGCCCCAGCATTTT. Translation: CASSETGGGQPQHF.

The V and J genes are TRBV30 and TRBJ2-1; D ambiguous. CDR1 and CDR2 (germline): GTSNPN, SVGIG (reference sequence). The CDR3 is 11 amino acids. Trimming took 0 bases from V and 7 from J, leaving 4 bases between them. This CDR3 reads CAWSVRNEQFF. CDR3 in DNA: TGTGCCTGGAGTGTCCGGAATGAGCAGTTCTTC.

J is TRBJ2-3 and V is TRBV28; TRBD2 matches at 13 bases. After removal of 4 bases from V and 4 bases from J, the junction contained 5 bases not matched to a gene. The CDR3 has 16 amino acids. Germline CDR1 reads MDHEN; CDR2 reads SYDVKM. The CDR3 nucleotides read TGTGCCAGCAGTTCCGGGACTAGCGGGATATCAGATACGCAGTATTTT. It codes for CASSSGTSGISDTQYF. The entire variable domain, with the rest obtained from reference TRBV28 and TRBJ2-3, is as follows: DVKVTQSSRYLVKRTGEKVFLECVQDMDHENMFWYRQDPGLGLRLIYFSYDVKMKEKGDIPEGYSVSREKKERFSLILESASTNQTSMYLCASSSGTSGISDTQYFGPGTRLTVL.

The chain combines TRBV15 with TRBJ2-5, with TRBD2 matching 7 bases. Trimming at V came to 3 bases and at J to 5 bases, leaving 6 bases not matched to a gene. From germline, CDR1 is LNHNV and CDR2 YYDKDF (reference sequence). This CDR3 is built from 14 residues. The CDR3 protein is CATSSRGGEETQYF. The CDR3, as DNA: TGTGCCACCAGCAGCCGTGGGGGGGAGGAGACCCAGTACTTC.

CDR3 amino acids: CASSLVQGPGEQYF. Here the CDR3 DNA reads TGTGCCAGCAGCTTAGTCCAGGGTCCCGGTGAGCAGTACTTC. This chain links TRBV7-8 with TRBJ2-7; a weak D match, TRBD1 (5 bases). The CDR3 is 14 amino acids. The germline V gene has CDR1 SGHVS and CDR2 FQNEAQ. The V and J ends lost 1 base and 7 bases respectively, with 14 bases between them.

This chain connects TRBV14 to TRBJ2-5; possibly TRBD1 for D (6 bases). Trimming removed 3 bases from V and 5 bases from J, with 25 bases in between. Per germline, CDR1 SGHDN and CDR2 FVKESK. The CDR3 has 18 residues. CDR3 sequence (DNA): TGTGCCAGCAGCCACCAGCCGTCAGGACAGAATCTGGGGGAGACCCAGTACTTC. This codes for CASSHQPSGQNLGETQYF.

V and J are TRBV6-5 and TRBJ1-1; TRBD1 agrees at 9 bases. Germline CDR1 and CDR2: MNHEY and SVGAGI. With V trimmed by 5 bases and J by 3 bases, 4 bases remained unmatched. CDR3 size: 14 residues. The CDR3 loop is CASSLTGGDTEAFF. In DNA, the CDR3 is TGTGCCAGCAGTCTGACAGGGGGAGACACTGAAGCTTTCTTT.

This clone appeared a single time. The V call is TRBV2, the J call TRBJ2-6; TRBD2 matches 7 bases. V shed 4 bases, J shed 3 bases, and the junction held 6 bases outside the gene matches. The CDR3 extends over 16 amino acids. Germline V gene lookup returns CDR1 SNHLY and CDR2 FYNNEI. The CDR3 coding sequence is TGTGCCAGCAGTGTTGGGAGGGGCAGTGGGGCCAACGTCCTGACTTTC. The encoded protein is CASSVGRGSGANVLTF.

V gene TRBV7-9 combines with J gene TRBJ2-7; the match to TRBD1 covers 8 bases. Germline V gene sequence: CDR1 SEHNR, CDR2 FQNEAQ (reference sequence). J lost 3 bases, V lost 4 bases, and 14 bases had no gene match. The CDR3 spans 17 residues. The CDR3 coding sequence is TGTGCCAGCAGCTCAAAAACCCGGGACAGGCGAAACTACGAGCAGTACTTC. Protein sequence: CASSSKTRDRRNYEQYF. Looking up the rest from reference TRBV7-9 and TRBJ2-7 gives the full variable domain: DTGVSQNPRHKITKRGQNVTFRCDPISEHNRLYWYRQTLGQGPEFLTYFQNEAQLEKSRLLSDRFSAERPKGSFSTLEIQRTEQGDSAMYLCASSSKTRDRRNYEQYFGPGTRLTVT.

The chain has TRBV24-1 and TRBJ1-5; 9 bases are shared with TRBD1. There are 16 residues in the CDR3. Looked up from germline, CDR1 is KGHDR and CDR2 is SFDVKD. Trimming removed 3 bases from V and 2 bases from J; junction bases left unmatched: 4. The DNA of the CDR3 is TGTGCCACCAGTGATGCCGGACAGGGGCGCAATCAGCCCCAGCATTTT. It encodes CATSDAGQGRNQPQHF.

This chain links TRBV11-2 with TRBJ2-2; 7 nucleotides match TRBD2. There are 15 residues in the CDR3. J gave up 1 base and V 5 bases, and 4 bases lay outside the gene matches. The V gene's germline CDR1 is SGHAT and CDR2 FQNNGV. CDR3 sequence: CASSPLAVNTGELFF. For the CDR3, the DNA is TGTGCCAGCAGCCCGCTAGCGGTGAACACCGGGGAGCTGTTTTTT.

J is TRBJ2-1 and V is TRBV10-3, with 10 nucleotides matching TRBD2. V shed 6 bases and J 7 bases; nucleotides not matched to a gene: 15. CDR1 and CDR2 (germline): ENHRY, SYGVKD. CDR3 length: 17 residues. In DNA, the CDR3 is TGTGCCATCAGCCCCGAGGGGGCTAGCGGGAGTCTAAATGAGCAGTTCTTC. The encoded protein is CAISPEGASGSLNEQFF.

The rearrangement uses TRBV5-1 and TRBJ2-3, with a possible D match to TRBD2 (5 bases). Trimming took off 4 bases at V and 4 bases at J, with 13 bases between the two ends. CDR3 size: 14 residues. In germline, CDR1 is SGHRS, CDR2 YFSETQ. The CDR3 DNA reads as TGCGCCAGCAGCCATTCTAGGACTGCAGATACGCAGTATTTT. Translating gives CASSHSRTADTQYF.

The CDR3: CASSPAPGAYEQYF. CDR3 coding DNA: TGCGCCAGCAGTCCGGCTCCTGGAGCCTACGAGCAGTACTTC. This sequence joins TRBV5-1 and TRBJ2-7; D is unresolved. CDR1 is SGHRS, CDR2 YFSETQ, per germline. V was shortened by 5 bases and J by 2 bases, with 14 bases between the two germline ends. The CDR3 is made up of 14 amino acids.

The rearrangement joins TRBV28 to TRBJ1-2; D is ambiguous. There are 14 residues in the CDR3. Deletions cut 3 bases from V and 0 bases from J, with 8 bases between. Germline CDR1 reads MDHEN; CDR2 reads SYDVKM. The CDR3 coding sequence is TGTGCCAGCAGTTTGCCTCACTCTAACTATGGCTACACCTTC. It encodes CASSLPHSNYGYTF.

This chain links TRBV19 with TRBJ2-3; tentatively, D is TRBD2 (6 bases). Germline CDR1 is LNHDA and CDR2 is SQIVND (reference sequence). The CDR3 has 14 residues. Trimming shortened V by 6 bases and J by 3 bases, and 13 bases separated the two germline ends. The CDR3 nucleotides read TGTGCCAGTAGGGAGGGTATTGCGACAGATACGCAGTATTTT. This translates into CASREGIATDTQYF. Based on the CDR3 plus reference TRBV19 and TRBJ2-3, the full variable domain is DGGITQSPKYLFRKEGQNVTLSCEQNLNHDAMYWYRQDPGQGLRLIYYSQIVNDFQKGDIAEGYSVSREKKESFPLTVTSAQKNPTAFYLCASREGIATDTQYFGPGTRLTVL.